Listed here are 2 T cell receptor beta chains from one sample, sequenced in a study of human T cells and chemical hapten exposure listed by TCRdb under 2021. The library was obtained by RACE. These reads were obtained on a NextSeq 500. TCRdb's own reprocessing of the public reads used fastp at Q25 and MiXCR and kept productive beta chains. Duplicate CDR3 protein sequences are folded into a single record with the most common DNA and genes. The sample table records tens of thousands of distinct CDR3 sequences; approximately 7% of these occur just once. Approximately 1.7% of the sample goes to the ten largest clones. The sample's time point label, in plain terms: pre-sensitization, week 0. Reading the label with the study, this specimen's treatment or condition is: therapeutic diphenylcyclopropenone sensitization with weekly scalp DPC. Specimen: whole blood, collected in connection with sensitization to the hapten diphenylcyclopropenone (DPC). The receptors originated from a woman younger than 45 with alopecia areata. Some clones in this sample may be carry-over from other donors' samples.

The sample holds many counts of this clonotype. This chain uses TRBV7-9 with TRBJ2-1, with 7 bases matching TRBD1. This CDR3 has 15 residues. From germline, CDR1 is SEHNR and CDR2 FQNEAQ (reference sequence). The junction had 7 bases not matched to a gene; V was cut back by 0 bases and J by 8 bases. The CDR3 region is CASSLAGGGLDEQFF. The CDR3 DNA reads TGTGCCAGCAGCTTAGCAGGGGGCGGACTCGATGAGCAGTTCTTC. The entire variable domain, with the rest obtained from reference TRBV7-9 and TRBJ2-1, is as follows: DTGVSQNPRHKITKRGQNVTFRCDPISEHNRLYWYRQTLGQGPEFLTYFQNEAQLEKSRLLSDRFSAERPKGSFSTLEIQRTEQGDSAMYLCASSLAGGGLDEQFFGPGTRLTVL.

This clonotype was recorded many times. This sequence joins TRBV5-1 and TRBJ1-6; D gene unclear. The CDR3 contains 15 residues. V lost 5 bases, J lost 8 bases, and 17 bases lay in between. Germline CDR1 SGHRS, CDR2 YFSETQ. Written as DNA, the CDR3 is TGCGCCAGCAGAAACGACCCCCGGGAGGATTCACCCCTCCACTTT. Residues: CASRNDPREDSPLHF.